This is a list of T cell receptor beta chains from one sample in a study of blood T cell repertoires in COVID-19. This table comes from immunoSEQ multiplex PCR, and its TCRdb copy is limited to in-frame clones, with some not included. The data contain some 40,000 clones, roughly 88% of them singletons. Sample: peripheral blood. The receptors were sampled from a man between 65 and 85 years old with active COVID-19. The CDR3 runs from the conserved cysteine through the conserved F or W. The order of the fields is clone size, D gene, V gene, J gene, CDR3 protein, CDR3 DNA. The D gene is left open where the match is weak. Size values are once, few and many counts, or a class for expanded clones, and some rows have none.

clone_size: .; d_call: TRBD2; v_call: TRBV3-1/TRBV3-2; j_call: TRBJ2-3; cdr3_aa: CASSQEPLAGGFTDTQYF; cdr3_nt: TGTGCCAGCAGCCAAGAGCCTCTAGCGGGAGGGTTCACAGATACGCAGTATTTT
clone_size: .; d_call: TRBD1; v_call: TRBV28; j_call: TRBJ1-2; cdr3_aa: CASSPGQGVGYTF; cdr3_nt: TGTGCCAGCAGTCCGGGACAGGGAGTCGGCTACACCTTC
clone_size: .; d_call: .; v_call: TRBV19; j_call: TRBJ1-5; cdr3_aa: CASVGGNSNQPQHF; cdr3_nt: TGTGCCAGCGTAGGGGGAAATAGCAATCAGCCCCAGCATTTT
clone_size: .; d_call: .; v_call: TRBV7-8; j_call: TRBJ2-1; cdr3_aa: CASSLAITSSYNEQFF; cdr3_nt: TGTGCCAGCAGCTTAGCGATCACGAGCTCCTACAATGAGCAGTTCTTC
clone_size: .; d_call: .; v_call: TRBV18; j_call: TRBJ2-7; cdr3_aa: CASSPPNRAYEQYF; cdr3_nt: TGTGCCAGCTCACCACCGAATAGAGCCTACGAGCAGTACTTC
clone_size: .; d_call: TRBD1; v_call: TRBV19; j_call: TRBJ1-2; cdr3_aa: CASSTPGGQHYGYTF; cdr3_nt: TGTGCCAGTAGTACACCAGGGGGCCAGCACTATGGCTACACCTTC
clone_size: .; d_call: TRBD2; v_call: TRBV7-6; j_call: TRBJ2-5; cdr3_aa: CASSLIAAGEETQYF; cdr3_nt: TGTGCCAGCAGCTTAATTGCAGCGGGGGAAGAGACCCAGTACTTC
clone_size: .; d_call: .; v_call: TRBV18; j_call: TRBJ2-7; cdr3_aa: CASSPRQAGHYEQYF; cdr3_nt: TGTGCCAGCTCACCAAGGCAGGCAGGTCACTACGAGCAGTACTTC
clone_size: .; d_call: .; v_call: TRBV21-1; j_call: TRBJ1-1; cdr3_aa: CASSGHRGMNTEAFF; cdr3_nt: TGTGCCAGCAGCGGCCACAGGGGCATGAACACTGAAGCTTTCTTT
clone_size: .; d_call: TRBD1; v_call: TRBV6-1; j_call: TRBJ2-5; cdr3_aa: CASSERPDRGLGETQYF; cdr3_nt: TGTGCCAGCAGTGAGCGACCGGACAGGGGGCTTGGAGAGACCCAGTACTTC
clone_size: .; d_call: TRBD2; v_call: TRBV7-3; j_call: TRBJ2-5; cdr3_aa: CASSPGGGQETQYF; cdr3_nt: TGTGCCAGCAGCCCCGGCGGGGGCCAAGAGACCCAGTACTTC
clone_size: .; d_call: TRBD2; v_call: TRBV15; j_call: TRBJ2-2; cdr3_aa: CATRRTRTSGGPNTGELFF; cdr3_nt: TGTGCCACCAGGCGCACTAGGACTAGCGGGGGCCCGAACACCGGGGAGCTGTTTTTT
clone_size: .; d_call: TRBD1; v_call: TRBV6-5; j_call: TRBJ2-3; cdr3_aa: CASSQGQATDTQYF; cdr3_nt: TGTGCCAGCAGCCAGGGACAGGCTACAGATACGCAGTATTTT
clone_size: .; d_call: .; v_call: TRBV19; j_call: TRBJ1-1; cdr3_aa: CASRTLGDGTEAFF; cdr3_nt: TGTGCCAGTAGGACGTTAGGGGATGGCACTGAAGCTTTCTTT
clone_size: once; d_call: TRBD1; v_call: TRBV18; j_call: TRBJ2-1; cdr3_aa: CASSPPGQGLNEQFF; cdr3_nt: TGTGCCAGCTCACCTCCGGGACAGGGTCTAAATGAGCAGTTCTTC
clone_size: .; d_call: .; v_call: TRBV30; j_call: TRBJ1-2; cdr3_aa: CAWRLQGGYGYTF; cdr3_nt: TGTGCCTGGAGATTGCAGGGTGGCTATGGCTACACCTTC
clone_size: .; d_call: .; v_call: TRBV29-1; j_call: TRBJ2-7; cdr3_aa: CSVGEAYEQYF; cdr3_nt: TGCAGCGTAGGGGAGGCCTACGAGCAGTACTTC
clone_size: .; d_call: TRBD1; v_call: TRBV7-2; j_call: TRBJ2-3; cdr3_aa: CASSLGTGGADTQYF; cdr3_nt: TGTGCCAGCAGCTTGGGGACAGGGGGGGCAGATACGCAGTATTTT
clone_size: .; d_call: .; v_call: TRBV28; j_call: TRBJ1-4; cdr3_aa: CASRGLGGEKGEKLFF; cdr3_nt: TGTGCCAGCAGGGGGCTGGGGGGGGAAAAGGGTGAAAAACTGTTTTTT
clone_size: .; d_call: TRBD2; v_call: TRBV18; j_call: TRBJ2-1; cdr3_aa: CASSDKLAVGNEQFF; cdr3_nt: TGTGCCAGCTCCGACAAACTAGCGGTGGGGAATGAGCAGTTCTTC
clone_size: .; d_call: .; v_call: TRBV9; j_call: TRBJ1-6; cdr3_aa: CASSPTLYNSPLHF; cdr3_nt: TGTGCCAGCAGCCCGACACTCTATAATTCACCCCTCCACTTT
clone_size: .; d_call: .; v_call: TRBV6-2/TRBV6-3; j_call: TRBJ1-1; cdr3_aa: CASSHTPRGSPLMNTEAFF; cdr3_nt: TGTGCCAGCAGTCACACCCCACGAGGAAGCCCCCTCATGAACACTGAAGCTTTCTTT
clone_size: .; d_call: TRBD2; v_call: TRBV10-3; j_call: TRBJ2-1; cdr3_aa: CAIKGTSGNSEQFF; cdr3_nt: TGTGCCATCAAGGGGACTAGCGGGAATAGTGAGCAGTTCTTC
clone_size: .; d_call: TRBD2; v_call: TRBV9; j_call: TRBJ2-5; cdr3_aa: CASSRSAGGPRETQYF; cdr3_nt: TGTGCCAGCAGCCGCTCAGCGGGGGGGCCGCGAGAGACCCAGTACTTC
clone_size: .; d_call: TRBD1; v_call: TRBV18; j_call: TRBJ1-1; cdr3_aa: CASSPDRVNTEAFF; cdr3_nt: TGTGCCAGCTCACCGGACAGGGTGAACACTGAAGCTTTCTTT
clone_size: once; d_call: .; v_call: TRBV11-2; j_call: TRBJ2-1; cdr3_aa: CASRPWGGARSYNEQFF; cdr3_nt: TGTGCCAGCAGGCCCTGGGGGGGGGCGCGCTCCTACAATGAGCAGTTCTTC
clone_size: .; d_call: TRBD1; v_call: TRBV30; j_call: TRBJ1-1; cdr3_aa: CAWRRQGSVTEAFF; cdr3_nt: TGTGCCTGGCGCAGACAGGGGTCTGTAACTGAAGCTTTCTTT
clone_size: .; d_call: TRBD2; v_call: TRBV9; j_call: TRBJ2-1; cdr3_aa: CASSAREGGYNEQFF; cdr3_nt: TGTGCCAGCAGCGCCCGGGAGGGGGGGTACAATGAGCAGTTCTTC
clone_size: .; d_call: TRBD1; v_call: TRBV7-9; j_call: TRBJ2-6; cdr3_aa: CASSRQGATGANVLTF; cdr3_nt: TGTGCCAGCAGCCGACAGGGGGCTACTGGGGCCAACGTCCTGACTTTC
clone_size: few; d_call: TRBD2; v_call: TRBV19; j_call: TRBJ2-1; cdr3_aa: CASSPSGGSRQFF; cdr3_nt: TGTGCCAGTAGTCCCAGCGGGGGGTCGAGGCAGTTCTTC
clone_size: .; d_call: TRBD2; v_call: TRBV20-1; j_call: TRBJ2-3; cdr3_aa: CSASESSGGPTDTQYF; cdr3_nt: TGCAGTGCTAGTGAGTCTAGCGGGGGCCCCACAGATACGCAGTATTTT
clone_size: .; d_call: TRBD1; v_call: TRBV27; j_call: TRBJ2-1; cdr3_aa: CASSLTGSSYNEQFF; cdr3_nt: TGTGCCAGCAGTTTGACAGGGAGCTCCTACAATGAGCAGTTCTTC
clone_size: few; d_call: TRBD1; v_call: TRBV7-6; j_call: TRBJ1-1; cdr3_aa: CASSALGQLNTEAFF; cdr3_nt: TGTGCCAGCAGCGCGTTGGGACAGTTGAACACTGAAGCTTTCTTT
clone_size: .; d_call: .; v_call: TRBV21-1; j_call: TRBJ1-3; cdr3_aa: CASNLCSGNTIYF; cdr3_nt: TGTGCCAGCAATCTATGCTCTGGAAACACCATATATTTT
clone_size: few; d_call: TRBD2; v_call: TRBV7-6; j_call: TRBJ2-1; cdr3_aa: CASSLGGTSGRADEQFF; cdr3_nt: TGTGCCAGCAGCTTAGGAGGGACTAGCGGGAGGGCCGATGAGCAGTTCTTC
clone_size: .; d_call: .; v_call: TRBV6-2/TRBV6-3; j_call: TRBJ1-1; cdr3_aa: CASSYTGQIEAFF; cdr3_nt: TGTGCCAGCAGTTACACAGGACAGATTGAAGCTTTCTTT
clone_size: .; d_call: .; v_call: TRBV5-1; j_call: TRBJ2-7; cdr3_aa: CASSWGLGDEQYF; cdr3_nt: TGCGCCAGCAGCTGGGGACTGGGCGACGAGCAGTACTTC
clone_size: once; d_call: .; v_call: TRBV4-2; j_call: TRBJ1-1; cdr3_aa: CASSPSNRMNTEAFF; cdr3_nt: TGTGCCAGCAGCCCATCGAACAGAATGAACACTGAAGCTTTCTTT
clone_size: .; d_call: .; v_call: TRBV7-9; j_call: TRBJ1-5; cdr3_aa: CASSGDTGNQPQHF; cdr3_nt: TGTGCCAGCAGCGGGGACACAGGCAATCAGCCCCAGCATTTT
clone_size: .; d_call: TRBD1; v_call: TRBV7-9; j_call: TRBJ2-2; cdr3_aa: CASSYGQGLNTGELFF; cdr3_nt: TGTGCCAGCAGCTACGGACAGGGCTTAAACACCGGGGAGCTGTTTTTT
clone_size: .; d_call: .; v_call: TRBV18; j_call: TRBJ1-1; cdr3_aa: CASSPKTGQNTEAFF; cdr3_nt: TGTGCCAGCTCACCCAAGACAGGCCAGAACACTGAAGCTTTCTTT
clone_size: few; d_call: .; v_call: TRBV7-3; j_call: TRBJ1-5; cdr3_aa: CASSLGANQPQHF; cdr3_nt: TGTGCCAGCAGCTTAGGGGCTAATCAGCCCCAGCATTTT
clone_size: few; d_call: TRBD2; v_call: TRBV28; j_call: TRBJ2-7; cdr3_aa: CASSFNGGGSYEQYF; cdr3_nt: TGTGCCAGCAGTTTTAATGGGGGAGGGTCCTACGAGCAGTACTTC
clone_size: .; d_call: .; v_call: TRBV14; j_call: TRBJ2-1; cdr3_aa: CASSPTPLGSNEQFF; cdr3_nt: TGTGCCAGCAGCCCCACCCCACTAGGAAGCAATGAGCAGTTCTTC
clone_size: .; d_call: .; v_call: TRBV2; j_call: TRBJ1-1; cdr3_aa: CASSRRQEVNTEAFF; cdr3_nt: TGTGCCAGCAGCCGCCGACAGGAAGTGAACACTGAAGCTTTCTTT
clone_size: .; d_call: TRBD1; v_call: TRBV6-2/TRBV6-3; j_call: TRBJ2-5; cdr3_aa: CASSYGQGVAETQYF; cdr3_nt: TGTGCCAGCAGTTACGGACAGGGGGTTGCGGAGACCCAGTACTTC
clone_size: once; d_call: TRBD1; v_call: TRBV4-2; j_call: TRBJ2-5; cdr3_aa: CASSQIRTGWAETQYF; cdr3_nt: TGTGCCAGCAGCCAGATTCGGACAGGGTGGGCAGAGACCCAGTACTTC
clone_size: .; d_call: .; v_call: TRBV4-2; j_call: TRBJ1-1; cdr3_aa: CASSQVNRENTEAFF; cdr3_nt: TGTGCCAGCAGCCAAGTGAACAGGGAAAACACTGAAGCTTTCTTT
clone_size: .; d_call: .; v_call: TRBV28; j_call: TRBJ2-2; cdr3_aa: CASSDQPPRGSGELFF; cdr3_nt: TGTGCCAGCAGTGATCAACCCCCCAGGGGCTCAGGGGAGCTGTTTTTT
clone_size: .; d_call: TRBD2; v_call: TRBV6-5; j_call: TRBJ2-1; cdr3_aa: CASSYVASGEGNEQFF; cdr3_nt: TGTGCCAGCAGTTATGTGGCTAGCGGAGAGGGGAATGAGCAGTTCTTC
clone_size: .; d_call: .; v_call: TRBV29-1; j_call: TRBJ2-7; cdr3_aa: CSVETQGFTHEQYF; cdr3_nt: TGCAGCGTCGAGACACAGGGTTTCACCCACGAGCAGTACTTC
clone_size: .; d_call: .; v_call: TRBV15; j_call: TRBJ1-6; cdr3_aa: CATSRDISGGGSPLHF; cdr3_nt: TGTGCCACCAGCAGAGATATATCGGGGGGGGGTTCACCCCTCCACTTT
clone_size: .; d_call: .; v_call: TRBV6-6; j_call: TRBJ2-3; cdr3_aa: CASRTGRPTSTDTQYF; cdr3_nt: TGTGCCAGCAGGACAGGACGGCCGACTAGCACAGATACGCAGTATTTT
clone_size: .; d_call: TRBD2; v_call: TRBV27; j_call: TRBJ2-2; cdr3_aa: CASSFGSGGTGELFF; cdr3_nt: TGTGCCAGCAGTTTTGGTAGCGGGGGTACCGGGGAGCTGTTTTTT
clone_size: .; d_call: TRBD2; v_call: TRBV4-2; j_call: TRBJ2-1; cdr3_aa: CASSPLALAGAYNEQFF; cdr3_nt: TGTGCCAGCAGCCCCCTGGCCCTAGCGGGGGCCTACAATGAGCAGTTCTTC
clone_size: .; d_call: .; v_call: TRBV12-3/TRBV12-4; j_call: TRBJ2-4; cdr3_aa: CASSFERRDIQYF; cdr3_nt: TGTGCCAGCAGTTTTGAGAGGAGGGACATTCAGTACTTC
clone_size: .; d_call: .; v_call: TRBV11-3; j_call: TRBJ1-6; cdr3_aa: CASSSTAYNSPLHF; cdr3_nt: TGTGCCAGCAGCTCGACAGCTTATAATTCACCCCTCCACTTT
clone_size: .; d_call: .; v_call: TRBV4-3; j_call: TRBJ2-2; cdr3_aa: CASSQGPYTGELFF; cdr3_nt: TGCGCCAGCAGCCAAGGGCCATACACCGGGGAGCTGTTTTTT
clone_size: .; d_call: .; v_call: TRBV6-2/TRBV6-3; j_call: TRBJ1-4; cdr3_aa: CASSYSRGINEKLFF; cdr3_nt: TGTGCCAGCAGTTACTCGAGAGGGATTAATGAAAAACTGTTTTTT
clone_size: once; d_call: .; v_call: TRBV5-6; j_call: TRBJ1-1; cdr3_aa: CASSFRQVRTEAFF; cdr3_nt: TGTGCCAGCAGCTTCAGGCAGGTTAGGACTGAAGCTTTCTTT